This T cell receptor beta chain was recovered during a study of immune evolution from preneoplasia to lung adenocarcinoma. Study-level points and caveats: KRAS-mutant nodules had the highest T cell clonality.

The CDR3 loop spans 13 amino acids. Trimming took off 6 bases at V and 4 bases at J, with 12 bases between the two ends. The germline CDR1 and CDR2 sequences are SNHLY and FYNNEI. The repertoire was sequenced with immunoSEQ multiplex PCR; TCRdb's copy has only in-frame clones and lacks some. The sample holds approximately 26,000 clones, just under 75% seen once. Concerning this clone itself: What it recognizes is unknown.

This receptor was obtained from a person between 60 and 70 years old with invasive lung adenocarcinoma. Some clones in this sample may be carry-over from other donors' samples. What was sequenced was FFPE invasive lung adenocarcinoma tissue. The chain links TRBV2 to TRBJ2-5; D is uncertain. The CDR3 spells CASRNDIGETQYF. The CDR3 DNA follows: TGTGCCAGCAGGAATGACATCGGAGAGACCCAGTACTTC.